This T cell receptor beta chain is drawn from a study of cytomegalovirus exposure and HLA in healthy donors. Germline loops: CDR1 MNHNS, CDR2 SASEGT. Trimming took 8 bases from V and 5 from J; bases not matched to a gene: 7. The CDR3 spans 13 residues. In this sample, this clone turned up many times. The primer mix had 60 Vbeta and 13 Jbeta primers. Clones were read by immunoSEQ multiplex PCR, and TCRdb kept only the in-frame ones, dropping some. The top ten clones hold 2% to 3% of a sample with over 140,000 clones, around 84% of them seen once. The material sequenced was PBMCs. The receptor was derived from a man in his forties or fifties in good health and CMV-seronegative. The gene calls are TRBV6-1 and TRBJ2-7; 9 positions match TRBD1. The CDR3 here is CASLRTGDHEQYF. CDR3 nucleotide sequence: TGTGCCAGCCTTAGGACAGGGGACCACGAGCAGTACTTC.